Sequencing of this T cell receptor (beta chain) was carried out in a study of technical replicates of blood from four donors. Assay used: immunoSEQ multiplex PCR; TCRdb lists only in-frame clones, some missing. The sample yields about 79,000 clones, around 92% seen once. This CDR3 contains 17 residues. The germline V gene encodes CDR1 LGHNA and CDR2 YSLEER. Trimming at V came to 1 base and at J to 0 bases, leaving 6 bases not matched to a gene. The TCR originated in a human donor in good health. Some clones in this sample may be carry-over from other donors' samples. This chain connects TRBV4-3 to TRBJ1-1; 9 nucleotides agree with TRBD1. The sequenced material came from T cells isolated from PBMCs. The CDR3 DNA reads TGCGCCAGCAGCCAAGGCGGGACAGGGTACGTGAACACTGAAGCTTTCTTT. Translation gives CASSQGGTGYVNTEAFF.